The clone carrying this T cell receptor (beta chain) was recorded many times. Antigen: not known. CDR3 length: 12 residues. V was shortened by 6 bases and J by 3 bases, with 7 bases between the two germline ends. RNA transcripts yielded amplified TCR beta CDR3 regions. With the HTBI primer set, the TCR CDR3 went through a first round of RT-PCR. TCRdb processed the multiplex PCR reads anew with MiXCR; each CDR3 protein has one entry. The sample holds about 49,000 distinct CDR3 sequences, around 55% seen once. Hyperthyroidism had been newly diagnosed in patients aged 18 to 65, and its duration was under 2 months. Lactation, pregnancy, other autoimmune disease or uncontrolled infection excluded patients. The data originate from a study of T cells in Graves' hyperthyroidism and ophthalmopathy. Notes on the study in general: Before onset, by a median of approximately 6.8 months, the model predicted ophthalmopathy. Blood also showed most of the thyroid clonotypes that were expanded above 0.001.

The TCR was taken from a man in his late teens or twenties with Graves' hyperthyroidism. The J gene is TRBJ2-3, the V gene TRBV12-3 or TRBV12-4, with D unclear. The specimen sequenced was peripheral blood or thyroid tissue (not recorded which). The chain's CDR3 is CASRGETDTQYF. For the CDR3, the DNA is TGTGCCAGCAGGGGTGAGACAGATACGCAGTATTTT.